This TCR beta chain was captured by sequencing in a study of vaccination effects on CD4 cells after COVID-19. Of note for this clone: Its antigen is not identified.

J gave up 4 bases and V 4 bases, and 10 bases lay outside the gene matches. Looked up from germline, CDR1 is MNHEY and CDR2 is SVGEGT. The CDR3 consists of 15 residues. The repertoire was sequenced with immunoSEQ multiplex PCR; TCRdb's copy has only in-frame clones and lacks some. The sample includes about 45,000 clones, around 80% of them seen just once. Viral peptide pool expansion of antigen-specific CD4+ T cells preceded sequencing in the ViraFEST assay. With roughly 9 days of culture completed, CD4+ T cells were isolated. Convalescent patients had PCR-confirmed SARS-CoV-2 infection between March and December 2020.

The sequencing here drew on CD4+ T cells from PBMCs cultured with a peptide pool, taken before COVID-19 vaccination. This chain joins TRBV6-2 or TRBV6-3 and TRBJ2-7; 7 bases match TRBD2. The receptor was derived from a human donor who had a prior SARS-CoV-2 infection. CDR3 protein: CASSLVASGIYEQYF. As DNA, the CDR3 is TGTGCCAGCAGTTTGGTAGCTAGCGGAATATACGAGCAGTACTTC.